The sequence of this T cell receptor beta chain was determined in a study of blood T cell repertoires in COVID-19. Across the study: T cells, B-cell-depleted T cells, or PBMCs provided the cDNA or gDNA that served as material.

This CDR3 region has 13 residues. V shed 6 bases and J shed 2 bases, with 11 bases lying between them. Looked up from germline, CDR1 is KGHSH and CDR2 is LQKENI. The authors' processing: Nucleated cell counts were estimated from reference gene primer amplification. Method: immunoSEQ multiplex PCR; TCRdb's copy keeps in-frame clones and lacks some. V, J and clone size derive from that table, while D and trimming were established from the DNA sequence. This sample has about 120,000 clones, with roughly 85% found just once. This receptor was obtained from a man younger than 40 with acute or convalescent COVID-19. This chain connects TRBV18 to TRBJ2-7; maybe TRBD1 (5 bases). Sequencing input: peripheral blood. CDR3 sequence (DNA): TGTGCCAGCTCGCAACAGGATGCCTACGAGCAGTACTTC. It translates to CASSQQDAYEQYF.